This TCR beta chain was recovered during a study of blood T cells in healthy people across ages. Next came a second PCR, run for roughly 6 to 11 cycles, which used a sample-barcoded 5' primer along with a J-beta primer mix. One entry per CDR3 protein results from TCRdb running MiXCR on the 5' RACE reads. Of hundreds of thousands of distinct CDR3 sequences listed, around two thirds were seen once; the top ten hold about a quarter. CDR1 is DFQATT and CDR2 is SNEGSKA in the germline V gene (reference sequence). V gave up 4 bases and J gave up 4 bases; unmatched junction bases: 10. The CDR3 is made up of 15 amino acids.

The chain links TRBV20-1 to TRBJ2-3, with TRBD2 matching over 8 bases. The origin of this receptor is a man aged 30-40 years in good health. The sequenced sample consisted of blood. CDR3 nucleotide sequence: TGCAGTGCTATCAGCGGGGGCCAAACGCCAGATACGCAGTATTTT. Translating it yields CSAISGGQTPDTQYF.